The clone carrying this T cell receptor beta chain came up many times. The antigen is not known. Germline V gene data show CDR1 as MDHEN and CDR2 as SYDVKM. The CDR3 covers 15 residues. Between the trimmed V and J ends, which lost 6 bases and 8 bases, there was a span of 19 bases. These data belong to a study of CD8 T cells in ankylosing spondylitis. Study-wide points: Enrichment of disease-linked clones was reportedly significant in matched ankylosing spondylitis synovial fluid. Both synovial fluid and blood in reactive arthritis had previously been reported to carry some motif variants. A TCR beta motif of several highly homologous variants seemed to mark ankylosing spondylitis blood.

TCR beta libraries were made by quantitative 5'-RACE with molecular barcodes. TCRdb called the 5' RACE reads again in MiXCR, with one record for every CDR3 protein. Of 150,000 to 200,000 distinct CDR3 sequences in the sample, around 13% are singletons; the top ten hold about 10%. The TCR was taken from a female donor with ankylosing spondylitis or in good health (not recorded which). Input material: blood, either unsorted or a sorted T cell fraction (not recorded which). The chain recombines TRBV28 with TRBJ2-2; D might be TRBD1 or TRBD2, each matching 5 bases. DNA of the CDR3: TGTGCCAGCAGATCCGGGACCCTCGAGCTTGGGGAGCTGTTTTTT. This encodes CASRSGTLELGELFF.